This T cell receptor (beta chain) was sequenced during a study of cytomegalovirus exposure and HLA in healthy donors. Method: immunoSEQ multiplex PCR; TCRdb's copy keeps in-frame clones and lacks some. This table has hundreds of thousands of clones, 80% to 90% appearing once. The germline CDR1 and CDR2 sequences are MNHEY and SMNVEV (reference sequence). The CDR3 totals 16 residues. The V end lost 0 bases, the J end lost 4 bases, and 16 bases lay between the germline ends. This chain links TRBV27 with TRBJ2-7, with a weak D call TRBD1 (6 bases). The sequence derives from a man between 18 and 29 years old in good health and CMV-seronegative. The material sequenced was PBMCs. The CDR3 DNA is TGTGCCAGCAGTTTATCGAAGGGGGAATGGGATTACGAGCAGTACTTC. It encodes CASSLSKGEWDYEQYF.